This T cell receptor beta chain appears in the sequencing data of a study of Ad26.COV2.S vaccination and SARS-CoV-2 variants. Study-level results: Reported findings describe substantial breadth in spike-specific CD8+ and CD4+ T cell responses following vaccination.

Clones were sequenced by immunoSEQ multiplex PCR, and TCRdb holds only the in-frame ones, with some missing. The data contain roughly 300,000 clones, 88% of them singletons. J lost 7 bases, V lost 0 bases, and 3 bases had no gene match. Germline V gene lookup returns CDR1 SGHNT and CDR2 YYREEE (reference sequence). This CDR3 is built from 14 residues. Treatment in this sample: around 19 received Ad26.COV2.S at low or high dose, single or two shots; five or six received placebo; per-sample allocation not given. Following the first vaccine or placebo injection, samples were taken on day 63. Immunization relied on an Ad26 vector, which expressed Wuhan-strain SARS-CoV-2 spike. As regards this clone: The antigen remains unidentified.

The rearrangement links TRBV5-4 to TRBJ1-4, with 7 bases that match TRBD1. The sequence was obtained from a person aged 18-65 years who received the Ad26.COV2.S COVID-19 vaccine or a placebo. The sequencing used peripheral blood, collected in a trial of Ad26.COV2.S vaccine versus placebo. The CDR3 DNA follows: TGTGCCAGCAGCTTGGTAGGGGGCGGTGAAAAACTGTTTTTT. Translation gives CASSLVGGGEKLFF. The full variable domain, with the rest looked up from reference TRBV5-4 and TRBJ1-4, is ETGVTQSPTHLIKTRGQQVTLRCSSQSGHNTVSWYQQALGQGPQFIFQYYREEENGRGNFPPRFSGLQFPNYSSELNVNALELDDSALYLCASSLVGGGEKLFFGSGTQLSVL.